Below, 11 T cell receptor beta chains from the same sample are listed, as sequenced in a study of blood T cell repertoires in COVID-19. The table came from immunoSEQ multiplex PCR; TCRdb's copy has only in-frame clones and leaves some out. The sample lists 70,000 to 100,000 clones; about 88% were seen once. The sample taken for sequencing was peripheral blood. The source is a woman older than 75 with acute or convalescent COVID-19.

V gene TRBV2 combines with J gene TRBJ2-7; 9 positions match TRBD1. Germline V lookup: CDR1 SNHLY, CDR2 FYNNEI. The V segment lost 6 bases and the J segment 6 bases; nucleotides outside the gene matches: 6. The CDR3 runs to 13 residues. Here the CDR3 DNA reads TGTGCCAGCAGGATAGACAGGGGGGGCGAGCAGTACTTC. This encodes CASRIDRGGEQYF.

The rearrangement links TRBV2 to TRBJ2-3, with D possibly being TRBD1 (5 bases). The V end lost 7 bases, the J end lost 4 bases, and 12 bases lay between the germline ends. The CDR3 consists of 13 residues. Germline-derived CDR1 and CDR2 are SNHLY and FYNNEI. The CDR3 sequence: CASTSDTADTQYF. CDR3 nucleotide sequence: TGTGCCAGCACCTCGGACACCGCAGATACGCAGTATTTT.

The chain couples TRBV2 to TRBJ2-3, with a tentative D call TRBD1 (5 bases). V lost 7 bases and J lost 0, with 11 bases in between. The V gene's germline CDR1 is SNHLY and CDR2 FYNNEI. CDR3 length: 14 amino acids. For the CDR3, the DNA is TGTGCCAGCACCGACAGAACTAGCACAGATACGCAGTATTTT. It codes for CASTDRTSTDTQYF.

This sequence joins TRBV30 and TRBJ2-1; the match to TRBD1 covers 9 bases. Germline CDR1 reads GTSNPN; CDR2 reads SVGIG (reference sequence). This CDR3 has 15 residues. V was pared by 2 bases and J by 4 bases, with 6 bases of the junction left unmatched. The CDR3 region is CAWSPPGQGYNEQFF. Written as DNA, the CDR3 is TGTGCCTGGAGTCCCCCGGGACAGGGTTACAATGAGCAGTTCTTC. The complete variable domain, with remaining parts taken from reference TRBV30 and TRBJ2-1, reads SQTIHQWPATLVQPVGSPLSLECTVEGTSNPNLYWYRQAAGRGLQLLFYSVGIGQISSEVPQNLSASRPQDRQFILSSKKLLLSDSGFYLCAWSPPGQGYNEQFFGPGTRLTVL.

The V and J genes are TRBV6-1 and TRBJ1-4; D may be TRBD1 (5 bases). Trimming took 5 bases from V and 3 from J, leaving 10 bases between them. CDR3 size: 14 residues. CDR1 is MNHNS and CDR2 is SASEGT in the germline V gene. CDR3 bases: TGTGCCAGCAGTCAGCAGGGTGCTAATGAAAAACTGTTTTTT. This sequence encodes CASSQQGANEKLFF.

The genes are TRBV4-3 and TRBJ2-3; D might be TRBD1 (6 bases). The V gene lost 0 bases and the J gene lost 2 bases, with 27 bases spanning the gap. The CDR3 contains 21 residues. Germline CDR1 is LGHNA and CDR2 is YSLEER. CDR3 region: CASSQDWAGPGERWHTDTQYF. For the CDR3, the DNA is TGCGCCAGCAGCCAAGACTGGGCAGGCCCAGGGGAAAGGTGGCACACAGATACGCAGTATTTT.

The V call is TRBV20-1, the J call TRBJ2-1, with 8 bases identical to TRBD2. Germline V gene sequence: CDR1 DFQATT, CDR2 SNEGSKA (reference sequence). Trimming took 3 bases from V and 3 from J; bases not matched to a gene: 7. This CDR3 region has 15 residues. CDR3 in amino acids: CSASVAGRVYNEQFF. The CDR3, as DNA: TGCAGTGCTAGTGTTGCCGGGAGGGTCTACAATGAGCAGTTCTTC.

The count of this clone is one. The chain is built from TRBV5-1 and TRBJ2-5; 7 nucleotides align to TRBD2. The junction had 14 bases not matched to a gene; V was cut back by 5 bases and J by 10 bases. This CDR3 has 14 residues. The germline V gene encodes CDR1 SGHRS and CDR2 YFSETQ. This CDR3 reads CASRPPGGRGDQYF. CDR3 nucleotides: TGCGCCAGCAGGCCTCCTGGAGGTCGGGGGGACCAGTACTTC.

This sequence joins TRBV3-1 (or the pseudogene TRBV3-2) and TRBJ1-1, with TRBD1 as a possible D gene (5 bases). The CDR3 runs 17 residues. Germline CDR1 LGHDT, CDR2 YNNKEL (reference sequence). V gave up 0 bases and J gave up 6 bases, with 20 bases separating them. The CDR3 DNA is TGTGCCAGCAGCCAAGATCCGGTAGGCGGGGGGTACGCTGAAGCTTTCTTT. It codes for CASSQDPVGGGYAEAFF.

This chain joins TRBV5-4 and TRBJ2-7, with a tentative D call TRBD2 (6 bases). The CDR3 runs to 12 residues. Trimming stripped 0 bases from V and 5 bases from J, with 6 bases between. CDR1 SGHNT and CDR2 YYREEE come from the germline V gene (reference sequence). The DNA for the CDR3 is TGTGCCAGCAGCTTGGTAGCGGACGAGCAGTACTTC. Protein: CASSLVADEQYF.

CDR3 region: CASSLGSERFQETQYF. The CDR3 nucleotides read TGTGCCAGCAGCTTGGGCAGCGAGCGCTTCCAAGAGACCCAGTACTTC. The rearrangement uses TRBV5-6 and TRBJ2-5; D gene unclear. V lost 0 bases to trimming and J lost 1 base, with 13 bases between them. The CDR3 is made up of 16 amino acids. Germline-derived CDR1 and CDR2 are SGHDT and YYEEEE.